These T cell receptor beta chains were read from a single sample in a study of CD8 T cell repertoires and HIV-1 epitope variants. For these receptors, no antigen is known. Sequencing was performed with immunoSEQ multiplex PCR; in TCRdb, only in-frame clones are kept and a portion is missing. The data hold roughly 5,400 clones, with around 71% observed a single time. Input material: cultured CD8+ T cells derived from PBMCs. Every receptor here comes from a male donor with HIV. Both conserved end residues are part of each CDR3. Clone size appears in some rows only: once, few, many, or a class for an expanded clone.

TRBV6-4	TRBJ1-1	few	CASSVDQQGKAFF
TRBV18	TRBJ2-1	NA	CASSPETNYNEQFF
TRBV7-9	TRBJ2-7	NA	CASSSPQGYEQYF
TRBV9	TRBJ1-4	few	CASSEGGDKAEKLFF
TRBV7-7	TRBJ2-3	NA	CASSLAYTDTQYF
TRBV4-3	TRBJ1-4	large	CASSQDSTGNIATNEKLFF
TRBV11-2	TRBJ1-2	few	CASRDRTLAVF
TRBV6-5	TRBJ2-2	NA	CASSLTGGRSGELFF
TRBV5-1	TRBJ2-1	NA	CASSSSSYNEQFF
TRBV2	TRBJ2-7	few	CASGTGTYEQYF
TRBV29-1	TRBJ1-5	NA	CSVGSGTAQHF
TRBV2	TRBJ2-7	few	CASSESVREQYF
TRBV13	TRBJ2-2	NA	CASAGPTGELFF
TRBV6-5	TRBJ1-1	NA	CASTPVRGTEAFF
TRBV28	TRBJ1-2	NA	CASNPSDRNYGYTF
TRBV27	TRBJ2-2	once	CASSFGSGGPTGELFF
TRBV13	TRBJ2-3	NA	CASSLRDRATDTQYF
TRBV4-2	TRBJ2-7	NA	CASSQDRTAYEQYF
TRBV7-9	TRBJ1-3	NA	CAAEDRGNTIYF
TRBV11-2	TRBJ1-3	few	CASSFPSQGNSGNTIYF
TRBV25-1	TRBJ1-1	NA	CASSEVGQSEAFF
TRBV27	TRBJ1-2	NA	CASSPAPGGGVGGYGYTF
TRBV19	TRBJ1-5	NA	CASSSDSRNQPQHF
TRBV28	TRBJ2-1	NA	CASSPPGLGGNEQFF
TRBV19	TRBJ1-5	NA	CASSISGYRQPQHF
TRBV5-1	TRBJ2-1	NA	CASSLEGLRFESYEQFF
TRBV9	TRBJ1-1	once	CASSVGPTTTNTEAFF
TRBV15	TRBJ1-5	few	CATRDWDSNQPQHF
TRBV6-5	TRBJ1-2	once	CASSYSGSGNYGYTF
TRBV30	TRBJ1-2	NA	CAWSGGVLDGYTF
TRBV7-6	TRBJ2-3	NA	CASTAPGQGLDTQYF
TRBV5-4	TRBJ2-1	NA	CASSLAWSSYNEQFF
TRBV28	TRBJ2-1	NA	CASSLYRGEQFF
TRBV12-1	TRBJ2-7	NA	CASSLGRAPYEQYF
TRBV5-6	TRBJ1-4	NA	CASSLSTDEKLFF
TRBV19	TRBJ1-5	few	CASSPGQGAQPQHF